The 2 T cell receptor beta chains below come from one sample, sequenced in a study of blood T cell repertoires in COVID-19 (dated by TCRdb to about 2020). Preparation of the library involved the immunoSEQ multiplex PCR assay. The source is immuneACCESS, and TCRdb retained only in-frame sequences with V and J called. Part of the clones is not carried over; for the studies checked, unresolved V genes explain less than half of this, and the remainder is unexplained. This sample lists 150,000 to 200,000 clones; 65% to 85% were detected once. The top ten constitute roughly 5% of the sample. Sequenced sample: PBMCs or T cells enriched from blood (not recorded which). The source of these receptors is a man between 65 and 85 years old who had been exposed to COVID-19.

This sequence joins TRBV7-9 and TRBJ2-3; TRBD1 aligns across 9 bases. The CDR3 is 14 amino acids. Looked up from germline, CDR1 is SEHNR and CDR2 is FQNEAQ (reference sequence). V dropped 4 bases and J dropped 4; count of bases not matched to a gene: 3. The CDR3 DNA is TGTGCCAGCAGCTCCGGGACAGGGTCAGATACGCAGTATTTT. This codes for CASSSGTGSDTQYF.

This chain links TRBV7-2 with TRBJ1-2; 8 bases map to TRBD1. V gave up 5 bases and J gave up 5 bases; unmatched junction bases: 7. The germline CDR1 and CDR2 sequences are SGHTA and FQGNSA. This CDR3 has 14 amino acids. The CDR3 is CASSLETGEYGYTF. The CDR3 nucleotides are TGTGCCAGCAGCCTTGAGACAGGGGAATATGGCTACACCTTC.